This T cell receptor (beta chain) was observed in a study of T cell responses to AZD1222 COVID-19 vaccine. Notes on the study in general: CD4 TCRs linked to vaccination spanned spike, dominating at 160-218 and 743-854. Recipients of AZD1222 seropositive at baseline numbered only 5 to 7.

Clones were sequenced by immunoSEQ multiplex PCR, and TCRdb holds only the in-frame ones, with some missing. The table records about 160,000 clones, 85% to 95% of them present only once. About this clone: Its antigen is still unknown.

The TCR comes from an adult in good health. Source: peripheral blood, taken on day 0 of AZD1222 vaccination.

DNA for the CDR3: TGCGCCAGCAGCCAAGACCCGGGACTAGCGGTTTACAATGAGCAGTTCTTC. Translating it yields CASSQDPGLAVYNEQFF. The chain combines TRBV4-3 with TRBJ2-1; 11 bases align to TRBD2. With 0 bases clipped from V and 4 bases from J, the junction kept 5 bases outside the gene matches. The CDR3 length is 17 residues. The germline gives CDR1 LGHNA, CDR2 YSLEER.